This T cell receptor (beta chain) emerged from a study of cytomegalovirus exposure and HLA in healthy donors. The CDR3 has 18 amino acids. Germline CDR1 and CDR2: MNHEY and SMNVEV (reference sequence). After removal of 2 bases from V and 5 bases from J, the junction contained 16 bases not matched to a gene. Clones were sequenced by immunoSEQ multiplex PCR, and TCRdb holds only the in-frame ones, with some missing. The profile shows 150,000 to 250,000 clones, roughly 81% of them singletons. This TCR was sampled from a woman aged 30 to 39 in good health and CMV-seronegative. The material sequenced was PBMCs. The gene calls are TRBV27 and TRBJ2-7; 9 nucleotides agree with TRBD1. CDR3 DNA sequence: TGTGCCAGCAGTTTAGAGGTTGGATATGGGACAGGGAGGAACGAGCAGTACTTC. The encoded protein is CASSLEVGYGTGRNEQYF.